These T cell receptor beta chains were read from a single sample in a study of beta chain features in type 1 diabetes. Here immunoSEQ multiplex PCR was the method, and the copy in TCRdb shows in-frame clones only, minus some. The sample has over 65,000 clones, 30% to 40% seen once. Sequenced: stem cell memory CD4+ T cells from blood. The receptors shown here come from a woman under 30 in good health. Each CDR3 is given with its conserved first and last residue.

v_gene	j_gene	CDR3aa
TRBV4-1	TRBJ2-7	CASSQDPVGGKQYF
TRBV5-1	TRBJ2-2	CASSLASSGAKRNGELFF
TRBV19	TRBJ1-1	CASTLGWGTNTEAFF
TRBV14	TRBJ2-5	CASSQRLAGVRETQYF
TRBV6-5	TRBJ1-2	CASRVQGGGYTF
TRBV4-1	TRBJ2-7	CASSLPGQPYEQYF
TRBV5-1	TRBJ2-7	CASSLGLDYEQYF
TRBV27	TRBJ2-1	CASSPPRDIRTSGWGSYNEQFF
TRBV5-1	TRBJ2-3	CASSLGLLAGKDTQYF
TRBV6-6	TRBJ2-7	CASSYSWRSPYEQYF
TRBV6-1	TRBJ2-1	CASSGTSGRPDEQFF
TRBV6-6	TRBJ1-2	CASSGSGTGGSGYTF
TRBV7-6	TRBJ2-2	CASSQGLAGPGTGELFF
TRBV6-6	TRBJ1-1	CASTSRDRVTEAFF
TRBV4-3	TRBJ2-7	CASSQDRRGDGQYF
TRBV30	TRBJ1-6	CAWEAGQGSSPLHF
TRBV11-2	TRBJ2-1	CASRAGGTSFGQFF
TRBV25-1	TRBJ1-2	CASSEQGDYGYTF
TRBV6-5	TRBJ2-7	CASTPPRGNEQYF
TRBV23-1	TRBJ1-1	CASSRPDRGRFAFF
TRBV7-2	TRBJ1-2	CASSTGINYGYTF
TRBV7-2	TRBJ2-5	CASSFPGRGETQYF
TRBV6-5	TRBJ1-2	CASSYFTGTGPYGYTF
TRBV7-9	TRBJ2-7	CASSFGGGGPAEQYF
TRBV9	TRBJ2-3	CASSASAGPTSTDTQYF
TRBV19	TRBJ2-3	CASSPRGGPTDTQYF
TRBV6-5	TRBJ1-1	CASRPAGGVGTEAFF
TRBV5-1	TRBJ2-5	CASSKTVGAQETQYF
TRBV7-9	TRBJ1-1	CASSLGQGAETEAFF
TRBV4-2	TRBJ2-1	CASSRAGETYNEQFF
TRBV14	TRBJ1-2	CASSPRTGSGYTF
TRBV19	TRBJ2-1	CASSIGLAGDGEQFF
TRBV11-2	TRBJ2-7	CASSIEAGSLSYEQYF
TRBV19	TRBJ1-1	CASSIDLSNTEAFF
TRBV7-7	TRBJ1-3	CASSLDRGFGNTIYF
TRBV5-6	TRBJ1-5	CASSRGWEQGQPQHF
TRBV5-1	TRBJ1-1	CASTSNPGQKNTEAFF
TRBV5-4	TRBJ2-2	CASSPPAGVTGELFF
TRBV5-6	TRBJ2-7	CASSRDRPHEQYF